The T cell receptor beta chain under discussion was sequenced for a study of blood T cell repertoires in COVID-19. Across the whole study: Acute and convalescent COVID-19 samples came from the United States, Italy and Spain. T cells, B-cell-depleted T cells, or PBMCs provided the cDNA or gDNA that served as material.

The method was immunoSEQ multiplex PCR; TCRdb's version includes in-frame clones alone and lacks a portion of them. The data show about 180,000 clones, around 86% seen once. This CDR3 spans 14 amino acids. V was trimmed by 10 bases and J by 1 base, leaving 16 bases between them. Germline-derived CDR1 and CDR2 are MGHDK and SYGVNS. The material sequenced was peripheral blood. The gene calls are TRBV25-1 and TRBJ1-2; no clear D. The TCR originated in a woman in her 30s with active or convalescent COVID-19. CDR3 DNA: TGTGCCACCGTTTCCGACCGGGGTAACTATGGCTACACCTTC. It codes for CATVSDRGNYGYTF.